Below are 23 T cell receptor gamma chains sequenced from a single sample in a study of gamma-delta chains in newborns, infants, children. TCRdb called clones from the reads again using CATT. This sample has approximately 300 gamma-chain clones; roughly 80% occur once, and the top ten carry 13% to 15%. Here the sequenced sample was blood, taken at baseline. These receptor sequences come from a child who was a newborn, infant or young child, either healthy, febrile or measles-vaccinated (not recorded which). This table probably holds off-target reads from a library built for another chain.

This clone was picked up one time. The J gene is uncalled and the V gene is TRGV9. CDR3 size: 22 residues. Per germline, CDR1 GITISATS and CDR2 ISYDGTV (reference sequence). CDR3 sequence: CACDRVVVGDFDPLTLTAQLFF. CDR3 coding DNA: TGTGCCTGTGACAGGGTCGTAGTGGGGGATTTTGACCCGCTCACTTTGACAGCACAACTCTTCTTT.

Regarding this clone: The DNA is omitted, as the CDR3 cannot be located on it reliably, and the CDR3 follows TCRdb's listing. Here the CDR3 reads CACDTVLGDSRDTRQMFFGTGIKLF. The V gene call is TRGV9, and the J gene call is absent. The germline gives CDR1 GITISATS, CDR2 ISYDGTV (reference sequence). The CDR3 contains 25 residues when both ends are counted.

On this clone itself: It is unclear where the CDR3 begins or ends on the DNA, so no DNA is shown, and the CDR3 is as TCRdb lists it. No J gene was assigned, while the V gene was called as TRGV9. The CDR3 adds up to 24 amino acids, both ends counted. Germline V lookup: CDR1 GITISATS, CDR2 ISYDGTV (reference sequence). The chain's CDR3 is CACDRTGGSWDTRQMFFGTGIKLF.

Notes on this clone: The limits of the CDR3 on the DNA are not certain, so only TCRdb's listed CDR3 is given. A V gene of TRGV9 was called, but no J gene was assigned. With termini counted, the CDR3 has 26 amino acids. CDR1 is GITISATS and CDR2 is ISYDGTV in the germline V gene (reference sequence). The CDR3 region is CACDPTGGHSSWDTRQMFFGTGIKLF.

This clone was seen a single time. The V gene call reads TRGV9; no J gene was called. Germline V CDR1 and CDR2: GITISATS, ISYDGTV (reference sequence). The CDR3 sequence is 18 residues long. The CDR3 sequence is CACDTVGGYNALTAQLFF. CDR3 DNA: TGTGCCTGTGACACCGTTGGGGGATACAATGCTTTGACAGCACAACTCTTCTTT.

For this clone: Because the CDR3's place on the DNA is in doubt, the DNA is left out and the CDR3 is given as listed by TCRdb. No J gene was named, though the V gene is TRGV9. Germline values: CDR1 GITISATS, CDR2 ISYDGTV (reference sequence). Inclusive of both ends, the CDR3 amounts to 27 amino acids. The CDR3 protein is CACDTNWGIPSSWDTRQMFFGTGIKLF.

For this clone: The DNA is left out, because the CDR3 cannot be placed on it with certainty; the CDR3 is given as TCRdb lists it. CDR3 region: CACDRWGTLSSWDTRQMFFGTGIKLF. No J gene was called, and the V gene is TRGV9. The CDR3 region is 26 residues in length, termini included. CDR1 GITISATS and CDR2 ISYDGTV come from the germline V gene (reference sequence).

In the case of this clone: The DNA is omitted, as the CDR3 cannot be located on it reliably, and the CDR3 follows TCRdb's listing. The V gene is listed as TRGV9; no J gene was called. Germline CDR1 GITISATS, CDR2 ISYDGTV (reference sequence). Including both end residues, the CDR3 is 25 amino acids long. CDR3 in amino acids: CACDILGDTSWDTRRMFFGTGIKLF.

The V gene reported is TRGV9; the J gene is uncalled. The CDR3 is 19 residues long. Germline CDR1 GITISATS, CDR2 ISYDGTV (reference sequence). The CDR3 DNA reads as TGTGCCTGTGACACTTTACTGGGGGATACGCGGGGAGAAACAGCACAACTCTTCTTT. The encoded protein is CACDTLLGDTRGETAQLFF.

Note on this clone: The DNA is left out, because the CDR3 cannot be placed on it with certainty; the CDR3 is given as TCRdb lists it. For the V gene the call is TRGV9; the J gene has no call. A total of 27 residues make up the CDR3, ends included. Germline V gene lookup returns CDR1 GITISATS and CDR2 ISYDGTV (reference sequence). CDR3 in amino acids: CACDTEFTGGSTWDTRQMFFGTGIKLF.

Notes on this clone: The DNA is omitted, as the CDR3 cannot be located on it reliably, and the CDR3 follows TCRdb's listing. The V gene was identified as TRGV9, while no J gene was called. The CDR3 is 24 amino acids in total, end residues counted. Germline loops: CDR1 GITISATS, CDR2 ISYDGTV (reference sequence). Here the CDR3 reads CASIGTGDSWDTRQMFFGTGIKLF.

This clone was seen just once. Here the V gene is TRGV9, but the J gene went uncalled. The CDR3 has 16 amino acids. Germline CDR1 reads GITISATS; CDR2 reads ISYDGTV (reference sequence). The chain's CDR3 is CACDTRRGTLTAQLFF. CDR3 DNA: TGTGCCTGTGACACTAGGCGGGGGACTTTGACAGCACAACTCTTCTTT.

Points on this clone: The DNA is omitted, as the CDR3 cannot be located on it reliably, and the CDR3 follows TCRdb's listing. The V gene is given as TRGV9, and no J gene call is available. Germline CDR1 is GITISATS and CDR2 is ISYDGTV (reference sequence). The CDR3 extends over 27 residues, inclusive of both ends. CDR3 loop: CACDPSETGGLSWDTRQMFFGTGIKLF.

On this clone itself: The limits of the CDR3 on the DNA are not certain, so only TCRdb's listed CDR3 is given. J gene calling gave no result, while the V gene is TRGV9. The CDR3 numbers 25 amino acids, ends counted. CDR1 is GITISATS and CDR2 is ISYDGTV in the germline V gene (reference sequence). The CDR3 spells CACDTGGSRSWDTRQMFFGTGIKLF.

About this clone itself: The DNA is left out, because the CDR3 cannot be placed on it with certainty; the CDR3 is given as TCRdb lists it. There is no J gene call, but TRGV9 is given as the V gene. The CDR3 length is 25 residues, termini included. Germline CDR1 GITISATS, CDR2 ISYDGTV (reference sequence). The CDR3 loop is CACDSTGGYSWDTRQMFFGTGIKLF.

This clone showed up just a few times. The DNA is left out, because the CDR3 cannot be placed on it with certainty; the CDR3 is given as TCRdb lists it. The V gene is TRGV9, but the J gene lacks a call. The CDR3 is 23 residues long, ends included. CDR1 is GITISATS, CDR2 ISYDGTV, per germline (reference sequence). The CDR3 sequence is CACDTVISWDTRQMFFGTGIKLF.

No J gene call was made, and the V gene is TRGV9. Germline V CDR1 and CDR2: GITISATS, ISYDGTV (reference sequence). The CDR3 has 15 amino acids. The CDR3 sequence: CACDTWGMLTAQLFF. The CDR3 coding sequence is TGTGCCTGTGACACCTGGGGGATGTTGACAGCACAACTCTTCTTT.

On this clone itself: The DNA is left out, because the CDR3 cannot be placed on it with certainty; the CDR3 is given as TCRdb lists it. CDR3 loop: CACDTASTGGSHSWDTRQMFFGTGIKLF. The J gene has no call, while the V gene is TRGV9. Germline CDR1 and CDR2: GITISATS and ISYDGTV (reference sequence). The CDR3 numbers 28 amino acids, ends counted.

Concerning this clone itself: This sample also contains other DNA sequences that code for the same CDR3. The V gene corresponds to TRGV9; no J gene was called. The CDR3 sequence is 14 residues long. The germline gives CDR1 GITISATS, CDR2 ISYDGTV (reference sequence). The CDR3: CACDTLGDTAQLFF. In DNA form, the CDR3 reads TGTGCCTGTGACACACTGGGGGATACAGCACAACTCTTCTTT.

As concerns this clone: Because the CDR3's place on the DNA is in doubt, the DNA is left out and the CDR3 is given as listed by TCRdb. The J gene was not called, though the V gene is TRGV9. Per the germline V gene, CDR1 is GITISATS and CDR2 is ISYDGTV (reference sequence). The CDR3 contains 27 residues when both ends are counted. CDR3 loop: CACDSVLGDTSSWDTRQMFFGTGIKLF.

This chain's CDR3 is CACDPLLGDGTAQLFF. The CDR3 DNA is TGTGCCTGTGACCCCCTACTGGGGGATGGCACAGCACAACTCTTCTTT. V gene TRGV9 was called; the J gene was not. The CDR3 is 16 amino acids. The germline gives CDR1 GITISATS, CDR2 ISYDGTV (reference sequence).

Remarks on this clone: It is unclear where the CDR3 begins or ends on the DNA, so no DNA is shown, and the CDR3 is as TCRdb lists it. Other DNA sequences in the same sample also yield this CDR3. The J gene has no call, while the V gene is TRGV9. From germline, CDR1 is GITISATS and CDR2 ISYDGTV (reference sequence). The CDR3 region is 24 residues in length, termini included. CDR3 protein: CACDSTGGSWDTRQMFFGTGIKLF.

V gene assignment gives TRGV9, but the J gene was left uncalled. CDR3 length: 15 amino acids. Per germline, CDR1 GITISATS and CDR2 ISYDGTV (reference sequence). The CDR3 spells CACDVLGDTTAQLFF. The CDR3 nucleotides are TGTGCCTGTGACGTACTGGGGGATACGACAGCACAACTCTTCTTT.